Below, 15 T cell receptor beta chains from the same sample are listed, as sequenced in a study of T cell changes during pregnancy in multiple sclerosis (dated by TCRdb to about 2019). Library creation used the immunoSEQ multiplex PCR assay. This immuneACCESS table, as held by TCRdb, lists in-frame sequences with V and J called but not all clones. Of the missing ones, under half trace to an unresolved V gene in checked studies; the others have no known cause. The sample contains 70,000 to 90,000 clones, approximately 92% of them found a single time. The ten largest clonotypes hold about 0.93% of the sample. Sequenced here: peripheral blood, sampled in the first trimester of pregnancy. The receptors stem from a female donor with multiple sclerosis, enrolled in a pregnancy study.

V is TRBV25-1 and J is TRBJ1-1; D call uncertain. The CDR3 is 13 amino acids. Germline assignment: CDR1 MGHDK and CDR2 SYGVNS. Trimming removed 4 bases from V and 1 base from J, with 7 bases in between. Here the CDR3 reads CASSVRTNTEAFF. DNA of the CDR3: TGTGCCAGCAGTGTTAGAACGAACACTGAAGCTTTCTTT. The full variable domain, rest sourced from reference TRBV25-1 and TRBJ1-1, is EADIYQTPRYLVIGTGKKITLECSQTMGHDKMYWYQQDPGMELHLIHYSYGVNSTEKGDLSSESTVSRIRTEHFPLTLESARPSHTSQYLCASSVRTNTEAFFGQGTRLTVV.

The V gene is TRBV7-2, the J gene TRBJ2-1, with 7 bases lining up with TRBD1. The V gene's germline CDR1 is SGHTA and CDR2 FQGNSA. This CDR3 is 16 amino acids long. The junction had 10 bases not matched to a gene; V was cut back by 5 bases and J by 3 bases. DNA for the CDR3: TGTGCCAGCAGCCAGAGGCTGGGGGACAGCTACAATGAGCAGTTCTTC. It is translated as CASSQRLGDSYNEQFF.

The chain couples TRBV6-5 to TRBJ1-2; D gene uncertain. Deletions cut 3 bases from V and 8 bases from J, with 16 bases between. The CDR3 contains 14 residues. Germline assignment: CDR1 MNHEY and CDR2 SVGAGI. CDR3 nucleotide sequence: TGTGCCAGCAGTTATCGGGCGGGGAGCTGGGGCTACACCTTC. Translated, it gives CASSYRAGSWGYTF.

The chain employs TRBV28 and TRBJ2-5; D gene uncertain. This CDR3 region has 14 residues. Germline loops: CDR1 MDHEN, CDR2 SYDVKM. V was trimmed by 2 bases and J by 5 bases, leaving 12 bases between them. The CDR3 DNA reads as TGTGCCAGCAGTTTACGAACAGCACCGGAGACCCAGTACTTC. Protein: CASSLRTAPETQYF.

This clone was observed once. The CDR3, as DNA: TGTGCCAGCAGTTACGCTGGACAGGGCACTGAAGCTTTCTTT. This codes for CASSYAGQGTEAFF. The gene calls are TRBV6-5 and TRBJ1-1; 8 nucleotides agree with TRBD1. J lost 4 bases, V lost 2 bases, and 3 bases had no gene match. CDR1 is MNHEY and CDR2 is SVGAGI in the germline V gene. This CDR3 spans 14 amino acids.

The CDR3 protein is CASSYFRGQGYTF. The DNA of the CDR3 is TGTGCCAGCAGTTACTTCAGGGGGCAAGGCTACACCTTC. The chain employs TRBV6-5 and TRBJ1-2, with TRBD1 matching over 8 bases. This CDR3 spans 13 amino acids. J was trimmed by 8 bases and V by 1 base; bases with no gene match: 3. Germline CDR1 reads MNHEY; CDR2 reads SVGAGI.

This chain connects TRBV9 to TRBJ1-1, with 10 bases aligning to TRBD1. The CDR3 has 16 amino acids. Germline CDR1 reads SGDLS; CDR2 reads YYNGEE. Trimming removed 0 bases from V and 5 bases from J; junction bases left unmatched: 7. CDR3 region: CASSVGMGTGETEAFF. The DNA for the CDR3 is TGTGCCAGCAGCGTAGGGATGGGGACAGGGGAGACTGAAGCTTTCTTT.

The gene calls are TRBV2 and TRBJ1-5; TRBD1 matches 9 bases. The V gene's germline CDR1 is SNHLY and CDR2 FYNNEI. The trim removed 4 bases at V and 3 bases at J, leaving 4 bases unmatched. The CDR3 loop spans 15 amino acids. The CDR3 DNA reads as TGTGCCAGCAGTGTGGACAGGGGTTACAATCAGCCCCAGCATTTT. It translates to CASSVDRGYNQPQHF.

This clone appeared a single time. This sequence joins TRBV7-9 and TRBJ1-1; D is unclear. The CDR3 extends over 13 amino acids. V shed 5 bases and J shed 1 base, with 8 bases lying between them. Per germline, CDR1 SEHNR and CDR2 FQNEAQ (reference sequence). DNA for the CDR3: TGTGCCAGCAGCCGGAGGGAGAACACTGAAGCTTTCTTT. As protein: CASSRRENTEAFF.

The chain has TRBV7-9 and TRBJ2-2; 8 bases match TRBD1. The germline V gene encodes CDR1 SEHNR and CDR2 FQNEAQ (reference sequence). J was trimmed by 0 bases and V by 3 bases; bases with no gene match: 6. The CDR3 extends over 17 amino acids. CDR3 DNA: TGTGCCAGCAGCTTCTCAAGGACAGGGACGAACACCGGGGAGCTGTTTTTT. Its protein product is CASSFSRTGTNTGELFF.

This rearrangement joins TRBV7-9 to TRBJ2-7, with D possibly being TRBD1 (5 bases). The CDR3 contains 14 residues. The germline CDR1 and CDR2 sequences are SEHNR and FQNEAQ (reference sequence). Trimming removed 2 bases from V and 3 bases from J, with 11 bases in between. The CDR3 sequence: CASSLTDQGYEQYF. Here the CDR3 DNA reads TGTGCCAGCAGCTTAACCGACCAGGGCTACGAGCAGTACTTC.

The chain is built from TRBV6-5 and TRBJ1-2, with D possibly TRBD1 on 6 matching bases. Germline lookup yields CDR1 MNHEY and CDR2 SVGAGI. This CDR3 region has 13 residues. V lost 4 bases and J lost 8, with 14 bases in between. The CDR3 region has the DNA TGTGCCAGCAGTTCCCTCACAGGGTTAGGCTACACCTTC. This gives the protein CASSSLTGLGYTF.

The gene calls are TRBV15 and TRBJ2-3; 10 bases map to TRBD2. The CDR3 runs to 15 residues. The V segment lost 5 bases and the J segment 2 bases; nucleotides outside the gene matches: 4. Germline loops: CDR1 LNHNV, CDR2 YYDKDF (reference sequence). CDR3 amino acids: CATSSSGRPTDTQYF. CDR3 bases: TGTGCCACCAGCTCTAGCGGGAGACCCACAGATACGCAGTATTTT.

The chain employs TRBV7-2 and TRBJ1-6; a weak D match, TRBD1 (6 bases). Germline CDR1 reads SGHTA; CDR2 reads FQGNSA. This CDR3 contains 13 residues. Trimming shortened V by 2 bases and J by 7 bases, and 6 bases separated the two germline ends. The CDR3 spells CASSLQGNSPLHF. CDR3 DNA sequence: TGTGCCAGCAGCTTACAGGGGAATTCACCCCTCCACTTT.

The chain joins TRBV11-2 to TRBJ2-7; 8 bases are a match to TRBD2. With V trimmed by 1 base and J by 6 bases, 5 bases remained unmatched. This CDR3 comprises 14 residues. Germline V CDR1 and CDR2: SGHAT, FQNNGV. CDR3 protein: CASSLGLAGIEQYF. The CDR3 nucleotides read TGTGCCAGCAGCTTAGGGCTAGCGGGTATCGAGCAGTACTTC.